A selection of T cell receptor beta chains follows, all from one sample in a study of cytomegalovirus exposure and HLA in healthy donors. Profiled with immunoSEQ multiplex PCR; TCRdb holds only in-frame clones, not every one. The repertoire table contains approximately 52,000 clones. Sequencing was performed on PBMCs. Source of these receptors: a woman aged 60-75 years in good health and CMV-seropositive. The CDR3 runs from the conserved cysteine through the conserved F or W. The D gene is left open where the match is weak.

j_call,d_call,cdr3_length,v_call,cdr3_aa,cdr3_nt
TRBJ2-5,TRBD1,15,TRBV5-6,CASSWQGATGETQYF,TGTGCCAGCAGCTGGCAGGGGGCTACTGGGGAGACCCAGTACTTC
TRBJ1-1,.,14,TRBV9,CASSVTGLDTEAFF,TGTGCCAGCAGCGTTACAGGGCTAGACACTGAAGCTTTCTTT
TRBJ1-4,TRBD1,15,TRBV5-1,CASSLEGGRSEKLFF,TGCGCCAGCAGCTTGGAAGGGGGCAGGAGTGAAAAACTGTTTTTT
TRBJ2-1,TRBD2,16,TRBV13,CASSWGLAASDNEQFF,TGTGCCAGCAGCTGGGGACTAGCTGCGTCCGACAATGAGCAGTTCTTC
TRBJ2-2,.,14,TRBV29-1,CSVRSLGGTGELFF,TGCAGCGTTCGGTCTCTCGGGGGCACCGGGGAGCTGTTTTTT
TRBJ1-6,.,14,TRBV19,CASSQQGVASPLHF,TGTGCCAGTTCGCAACAGGGAGTGGCATCACCCCTCCACTTT
TRBJ1-5,TRBD1,16,TRBV18,CASSHRDRVSNQPQHF,TGTGCCAGCTCGCACCGGGACAGGGTTAGCAATCAGCCCCAGCATTTT
TRBJ2-7,.,10,TRBV20-1,CSARLYEQYF,TGCAGTGCTAGGTTATACGAGCAGTACTTC
TRBJ1-6,TRBD1,15,TRBV28,CASSPPGQGFSPLHF,TGTGCCAGCAGCCCTCCGGGACAGGGGTTTTCACCCCTCCACTTT
TRBJ2-1,TRBD1,15,TRBV7-2,CASSTEGQGYNEQFF,TGTGCCAGCAGCACAGAGGGACAGGGATACAATGAGCAGTTCTTC
TRBJ2-3,TRBD2,17,TRBV5-4,CASSARASGGFADTQYF,TGTGCCAGCAGTGCCCGCGCTAGCGGGGGTTTCGCAGATACGCAGTATTTT
TRBJ2-2,.,13,TRBV5-6,CASSLSYAGELFF,TGTGCCAGCAGCTTGTCCTACGCCGGGGAGCTGTTTTTT
TRBJ2-7,.,15,TRBV4-3,CASSQQKTGSYEQYF,TGCGCCAGCAGCCAGCAAAAAACAGGGTCCTACGAGCAGTACTTC
TRBJ1-5,.,12,TRBV2,CASRPRGVAQHF,TGTGCCAGCAGGCCGCGGGGGGTGGCCCAGCATTTT
TRBJ2-2,TRBD2,14,TRBV19,CASRTSGNTGELFF,TGTGCCAGTCGGACTAGCGGGAACACCGGGGAGCTGTTTTTT